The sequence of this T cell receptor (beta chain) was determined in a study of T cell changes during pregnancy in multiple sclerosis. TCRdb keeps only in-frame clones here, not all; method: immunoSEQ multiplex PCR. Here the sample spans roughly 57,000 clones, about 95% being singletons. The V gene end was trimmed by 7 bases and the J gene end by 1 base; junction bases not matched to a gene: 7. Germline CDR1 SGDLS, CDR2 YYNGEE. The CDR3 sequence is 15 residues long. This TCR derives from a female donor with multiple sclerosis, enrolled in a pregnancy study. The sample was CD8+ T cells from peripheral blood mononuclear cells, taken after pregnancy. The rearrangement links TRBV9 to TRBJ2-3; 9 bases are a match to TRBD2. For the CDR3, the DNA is TGTGCCAGCCATAGCGGGAGTATGGGCACAGATACGCAGTATTTT. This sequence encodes CASHSGSMGTDTQYF.